These 16 T cell receptor beta chains came from one sample sequenced in a study of preoperative IRX-2 immunotherapy in early breast cancer. As for treatment: preoperative locoregional IRX-2 cytokine immunotherapy. The method was immunoSEQ multiplex PCR; TCRdb's version includes in-frame clones alone and lacks a portion of them. The sample carries roughly 29,000 clones, around 90% recorded once. Sample acquisition took place from a patient treated with IRX-2 immunotherapy. The receptors were sampled from a human donor with breast cancer.

V is TRBV2 and J is TRBJ2-5; D remains ambiguous. The V end was cut by 7 bases, the J end by 5 bases, with 11 bases between. The V gene's germline CDR1 is SNHLY and CDR2 FYNNEI. The CDR3 extends over 12 amino acids. CDR3 amino acids: CASIRVSETQYF. DNA for the CDR3: TGTGCCAGCATCCGGGTTTCGGAGACCCAGTACTTC.

The chain uses TRBV28 and TRBJ2-3; 11 bases map to TRBD2. The CDR3 loop spans 16 amino acids. Looked up from germline, CDR1 is MDHEN and CDR2 is SYDVKM. Trimming cost V 5 bases and J 8 bases; bases outside gene matches: 12. The CDR3, as DNA: TGTGCCAGCAGTATTACGACTAGCGGGATAATGGGTACGCAGTATTTT. This translates into CASSITTSGIMGTQYF.

The genes are TRBV25-1 and TRBJ1-2; D gene unclear. The CDR3 is 14 residues long. V lost 8 bases to trimming and J lost 3 bases, with 16 bases between them. Germline-derived CDR1 and CDR2 are MGHDK and SYGVNS. The CDR3 region is CASSPTPTYYGYTF. CDR3 DNA: TGTGCCAGCTCCCCGACACCAACGTACTATGGCTACACCTTC.

V is TRBV11-2 and J is TRBJ1-5; 7 positions agree with TRBD1. Germline V gene lookup returns CDR1 SGHAT and CDR2 FQNNGV. The CDR3 consists of 15 residues. The V gene end was trimmed by 5 bases and the J gene end by 3 bases; junction bases not matched to a gene: 7. Here the CDR3 reads CASSVQGRPNQPQHF. The CDR3 nucleotides read TGTGCCAGCAGCGTACAGGGGAGGCCCAATCAGCCCCAGCATTTT. Drawing the rest from reference TRBV11-2 and TRBJ1-5, the complete variable domain is EAGVAQSPRYKIIEKRQSVAFWCNPISGHATLYWYQQILGQGPKLLIQFQNNGVVDDSQLPKDRFSAERLKGVDSTLKIQPAKLEDSAVYLCASSVQGRPNQPQHFGDGTRLSIL.

The V call is TRBV2, the J call TRBJ2-1, with 11 bases matching TRBD2. The CDR3 has 17 amino acids. V lost 6 bases and J lost 8; bases outside the gene matches: 15. Germline V gives CDR1 SNHLY, CDR2 FYNNEI. CDR3 bases: TGTGCCAGCAGACAGACTAGCGGGGACCCCCGGGGGGATGAGCAGTTCTTC. As protein: CASRQTSGDPRGDEQFF.

The chain joins TRBV4-2 to TRBJ2-7; maybe TRBD2 (5 bases). Germline CDR1 is LGHNA and CDR2 is YNFKEQ. The V gene lost 1 base and the J gene lost 0 bases, with 10 bases spanning the gap. The CDR3 has 15 residues. Here the CDR3 DNA reads TGTGCCAGCAGCCAAGTGGACTCCAGCTCCTACGAGCAGTACTTC. Amino acid sequence: CASSQVDSSSYEQYF.

This rearrangement joins TRBV5-1 to TRBJ2-1; 8 bases align to TRBD1. CDR3 size: 16 residues. V was pared by 4 bases and J by 5 bases, with 11 bases of the junction left unmatched. Per germline, CDR1 SGHRS and CDR2 YFSETQ. The CDR3 loop is CASSRSLTGDDNEQFF. The CDR3 nucleotides read TGCGCCAGCAGCAGGTCCCTGACAGGGGATGACAATGAGCAGTTCTTC.

The chain is built from TRBV6-5 and TRBJ1-4; 10 bases map to TRBD1. The CDR3 has 14 amino acids. V lost 4 bases, J lost 8 bases, and 4 bases stayed unmatched. Germline V gives CDR1 MNHEY, CDR2 SVGAGI. DNA of the CDR3: TGTGCCAGCAGTTCCTGGACAGGGGGGGAAAAACTGTTTTTT. This gives the protein CASSSWTGGEKLFF.

The chain combines TRBV10-3 with TRBJ2-5, with D possibly TRBD1 on 5 matching bases. This CDR3 is built from 11 residues. The V gene's germline CDR1 is ENHRY and CDR2 SYGVKD. Trimming removed 10 bases at V and 2 bases at J, with 8 bases between. CDR3 nucleotide sequence: TGTGCCACTCAGGGACAAGAGACCCAGTACTTC. Translation: CATQGQETQYF.

This clone occurred once. The CDR3 DNA is TGTGCCAGTAGTATAGGGGCAGGCAGCTCCTATGGAAACACCATATATTTT. It encodes CASSIGAGSSYGNTIYF. This chain joins TRBV19 and TRBJ1-3; D is undetermined. The CDR3 has 17 residues. V was shortened by 1 base and J by 3 bases, with 16 bases between the two germline ends. Germline loops: CDR1 LNHDA, CDR2 SQIVND (reference sequence).

The J gene is TRBJ1-5, the V gene TRBV5-1, with D unclear. The CDR3 consists of 13 residues. Trimming cost V 4 bases and J 6 bases, with 11 bases left between them. Germline CDR1 is SGHRS and CDR2 is YFSETQ. The CDR3: CASSVEGSQPQHF. CDR3 DNA sequence: TGCGCCAGCAGCGTCGAGGGTTCTCAGCCCCAGCATTTT.

The CDR3 nucleotides read TGTGCCAGCACCACGGCGGGGGGTTACAATGAGCAGTTCTTC. It is translated as CASTTAGGYNEQFF. V usage is TRBV27 and J usage is TRBJ2-1, with TRBD2 matching 8 bases. CDR1 and CDR2 from the germline V gene are MNHEY and SMNVEV (reference sequence). The CDR3 has 14 amino acids. V lost 7 bases and J lost 4; bases outside the gene matches: 6.

The chain employs TRBV27 and TRBJ1-6, with TRBD1 matching over 7 bases. The CDR3 has 15 residues. V was pared by 3 bases and J by 7 bases, with 6 bases of the junction left unmatched. Germline V gene lookup returns CDR1 MNHEY and CDR2 SMNVEV (reference sequence). Here the CDR3 reads CASSFQAGGNSPLHF. The DNA of the CDR3 is TGTGCCAGCAGTTTTCAGGCAGGGGGAAATTCACCCCTCCACTTT.

This chain joins TRBV15 and TRBJ2-5; 9 nucleotides line up with TRBD2. The CDR3 length is 15 residues. The germline CDR1 and CDR2 sequences are LNHNV and YYDKDF (reference sequence). V gave up 5 bases and J gave up 2 bases; unmatched junction bases: 6. The CDR3: CATSPRTSAQETQYF. In DNA, the CDR3 is TGTGCCACCAGCCCACGGACTAGCGCACAAGAGACCCAGTACTTC.

This clone was seen a single time. V gene TRBV5-1 combines with J gene TRBJ1-1, with 9 positions matching TRBD1. CDR3 size: 15 residues. Losses at the gene ends were 4 bases for V and 6 bases for J; bases not matched to a gene: 10. CDR1 and CDR2 from the germline V gene are SGHRS and YFSETQ. The CDR3 reads CASSPGQGIVAEAFF. CDR3 bases: TGCGCCAGCAGCCCGGGACAGGGTATAGTGGCTGAAGCTTTCTTT.

The rearrangement links TRBV7-2 to TRBJ2-7, with D possibly matching TRBD2 (5 bases). Trimming stripped 1 base from V and 6 bases from J, with 13 bases between. Germline V gene data show CDR1 as SGHTA and CDR2 as FQGNSA. This CDR3 region has 14 residues. The CDR3: CASSLDVGVSEQYF. The CDR3 coding sequence is TGTGCCAGCAGCTTAGATGTGGGAGTAAGCGAGCAGTACTTC.